Following are 11 T cell receptor beta chains from one sample sequenced in a study of blood T cells in healthy people across ages. The second PCR ran about 6 to 11 cycles with a sample-barcoded 5' primer and J-beta primers. TCRdb reprocessed the 5' RACE reads via MiXCR and lists one record per CDR3 protein. The sample holds 790,000 or so distinct CDR3 sequences; 46% are singletons and the top ten take 18%. Source material: blood. These receptors all stem from a man aged 80 or over in good health.

This clonotype has just a few counts. J is TRBJ2-1 and V is TRBV3-1; 9 nucleotides agree with TRBD2. Trimming cost V 0 bases and J 8 bases; bases outside gene matches: 8. This CDR3 is 16 amino acids long. The V gene's germline CDR1 is LGHDT and CDR2 YNNKEL (reference sequence). Here the CDR3 DNA reads TGTGCCAGCAGCCAAGACTTAGCGGGAGCCAGCGATGAGCAGTTCTTC. This gives the protein CASSQDLAGASDEQFF.

V and J are TRBV9 and TRBJ2-2; D not resolved. CDR1 is SGDLS and CDR2 is YYNGEE in the germline V gene. The CDR3 length is 14 residues. V lost 0 bases to trimming and J lost 4 bases, with 7 bases between them. CDR3 nucleotides: TGTGCCAGCAGCGTAGTGGGAACCACCGGGGAGCTGTTTTTT. It codes for CASSVVGTTGELFF.

The sample holds a few counts of this clonotype. This sequence joins TRBV5-1 and TRBJ2-1; 10 bases are shared with TRBD2. CDR1 and CDR2 from the germline V gene are SGHRS and YFSETQ. Losses at the gene ends were 4 bases for V and 8 bases for J; bases not matched to a gene: 9. CDR3 length: 15 residues. CDR3 in DNA: TGCGCCAGCAGCATAAGGACTAGCGGTGGGTATGAGCAGTTCTTC. This encodes CASSIRTSGGYEQFF.

The chain carries TRBV7-9 and TRBJ2-1; D remains unclear. V was pared by 5 bases and J by 0 bases, with 17 bases between. Per the germline V gene, CDR1 is SEHNR and CDR2 is FQNEAQ (reference sequence). The CDR3 covers 17 residues. The CDR3 region is CASSIIGGQNSYNEQFF. DNA of the CDR3: TGTGCCAGCAGCATTATAGGTGGTCAAAACTCCTACAATGAGCAGTTCTTC.

CDR3 nucleotides: TGTGCCAGCAGCTTGACTAGCGGGAGGGCCCTAGAGACCCAGTACTTC. Its translation: CASSLTSGRALETQYF. The gene calls are TRBV7-2 and TRBJ2-5; 14 nucleotides line up with TRBD2. CDR1 is SGHTA and CDR2 is FQGNSA in the germline V gene. The CDR3 is 16 amino acids. The junction had 4 bases not matched to a gene; V was cut back by 3 bases and J by 4 bases.

At least ten counts were recorded for this clonotype. The rearrangement joins TRBV29-1 to TRBJ1-2; possible D gene TRBD1, 5 bases. V was cut by 3 bases and J by 8 bases, with 13 bases left in between. This CDR3 has 12 residues. Per germline, CDR1 SQVTM and CDR2 ANQGSEA. CDR3 amino acids: CSVDYPQGGYTF. The CDR3, as DNA: TGCAGCGTTGACTACCCCCAGGGAGGCTACACCTTC.

Concerning this clonotype: A clone one base away is much larger, so this may be a read error. V gene TRBV12-3 or TRBV12-4 combines with J gene TRBJ1-2; 8 bases agree with TRBD1. The CDR3 covers 14 residues. The CDR3 DNA reads TGTGCCCGCAGTTTACTGGCAGGGGGCGATGGCTACACCTTC. Amino acid sequence: CARSLLAGGDGYTF.

As regards this clonotype: A much larger clone lies a single base off, so this may be a read error. The chain is built from TRBV7-2 and TRBJ2-5, with 12 positions matching TRBD2. The J call may be mistaken, given a closer DNA end match to TRBJ2-1. There are 16 residues in the CDR3. The germline V gene encodes CDR1 SGHTA and CDR2 FQGNSA. The DNA of the CDR3 is TGTGCCAGCAGTTTGACTAGCGGGAGTACCCATGAGACCCAGTTCTTC. The encoded protein is CASSLTSGSTHETQFF.

V gene TRBV6-6 combines with J gene TRBJ2-7; 7 bases are shared with TRBD1. The assigned J gene may be wrong: the sequence end matches TRBJ2-5 better. The CDR3 length is 15 residues. CDR1 is MNHNY and CDR2 is SVGAGI in the germline V gene (reference sequence). DNA for the CDR3: TGTGCCAGCAGTTACCTGACAGGGTCCGCGGAGACCCAGTACTTC. This sequence encodes CASSYLTGSAETQYF.

The chain uses TRBV7-2 and TRBJ2-5; 7 nucleotides match TRBD2. The trim removed 7 bases at V and 4 bases at J, leaving 6 bases unmatched. The CDR3 consists of 13 residues. CDR1 SGHTA and CDR2 FQGNSA come from the germline V gene. The CDR3 here is CASKSPGGETQYF. CDR3 sequence (DNA): TGTGCCAGCAAATCCCCGGGGGGAGAGACCCAGTACTTC.

The genes are TRBV20-1 and TRBJ1-5, with D possibly being TRBD1 (5 bases). CDR1 DFQATT and CDR2 SNEGSKA come from the germline V gene (reference sequence). CDR3 size: 14 residues. Between the trimmed V and J ends, which lost 3 bases and 2 bases, there was a span of 11 bases. The CDR3 DNA sequence: TGCAGTGCTAGGAAGCTAGGGGGCAATCAGCCCCAGCATTTT. Its translation: CSARKLGGNQPQHF.